This TCR beta chain was found in a study of beta chain features in type 1 diabetes. Findings and caveats of the study: Moderate yet significant TCRB CDR3 shortening was seen in Type 1 diabetes patients in all four CD4+ subsets.

The whole isolated RNA underwent reverse transcription, so sequencing captured expressed TCRB transcripts. Sequencing was performed with immunoSEQ multiplex PCR; in TCRdb, only in-frame clones are kept and a portion is missing. The table records 600,000 to 700,000 clones, around 12% of them present only once. The CDR3 sequence is 14 residues long. Germline V gene data show CDR1 as MNHNS and CDR2 as SASEGT. Losses at the gene ends were 6 bases for V and 4 bases for J; bases not matched to a gene: 6. In its sample, this clone was seen a few times. Its specificity is not known. The V call is TRBV6-1, the J call TRBJ1-5, with 7 bases aligning to TRBD1. This clonotype originated in a man under 40 with type 1 diabetes. Material: naive CD4+ T cells from blood. The DNA of the CDR3 is TGTGCCAGCAGCCTGGGACAGCTTAATCAGCCCCAGCATTTT. It specifies CASSLGQLNQPQHF.